These T cell receptor beta chains were read from a single sample in a study of shared clonotypes between healthy human individuals. Measured with immunoSEQ multiplex PCR; TCRdb has only the in-frame clones, and not every one. This table has millions of clones, more than 80% appearing once. The sample was naive CD4+ T cells sorted from blood. All receptors derive from a man aged 18 to 29 in good health. CDR3s include the opening cysteine and the closing phenylalanine or tryptophan. The D gene is left open where the match is weak. Size values are once, few and many counts, or a class for expanded clones, and some rows have none.

.,.,TRBJ1-4,TRBV18,CASSPPQGLNEKLFF,TGTGCCAGCTCACCACCGCAGGGGCTGAATGAAAAACTGTTTTTT
.,.,TRBJ2-2,TRBV5-1,CASSLGGKNTGELFF,TGCGCCAGCAGCTTGGGGGGAAAGAACACCGGGGAGCTGTTTTTT
once,.,TRBJ1-4,TRBV6-5,CASSYGGSNEKLFF,TGTGCCAGCAGTTACGGGGGTTCTAATGAAAAACTGTTTTTT
.,.,TRBJ1-6,TRBV19,CASRSYASSYNSPLHF,TGTGCCAGTAGATCGTACGCCAGCTCCTATAATTCACCCCTCCACTTT
.,.,TRBJ2-2,TRBV9,CASSVAERAGELFF,TGTGCCAGCAGCGTAGCTGAGCGTGCCGGGGAGCTGTTTTTT
.,.,TRBJ1-4,TRBV18,CASSQMGATNEKLFF,TGTGCCAGCTCACAAATGGGAGCAACTAATGAAAAACTGTTTTTT
.,.,TRBJ2-5,TRBV9,CASSVTGSYQETQYF,TGTGCCAGCAGCGTAACCGGCTCCTACCAAGAGACCCAGTACTTC
once,.,TRBJ2-1,TRBV28,CASSLGREQFF,TGTGCCAGCAGTTTAGGCAGGGAGCAGTTCTTC
.,TRBD2,TRBJ2-1,TRBV30,CAWRTQRGWDEQFF,TGTGCCTGGAGAACCCAGCGGGGCTGGGATGAGCAGTTCTTC
few,.,TRBJ1-5,TRBV10-2,CASRAEQGGNQPQHF,TGCGCCAGCAGGGCTGAGCAGGGAGGCAATCAGCCCCAGCATTTT
.,TRBD2,TRBJ2-5,TRBV28,CASSLAGTSGGETQYF,TGTGCCAGCAGTTTAGCCGGGACTAGCGGGGGGGAGACCCAGTACTTC
.,.,TRBJ2-5,TRBV27,CASSFGDQETQYF,TGTGCCAGCAGTTTCGGGGACCAAGAGACCCAGTACTTC
.,.,TRBJ2-5,TRBV9,CASRRRIQETQYF,TGTGCCAGCAGGCGGCGGATTCAAGAGACCCAGTACTTC